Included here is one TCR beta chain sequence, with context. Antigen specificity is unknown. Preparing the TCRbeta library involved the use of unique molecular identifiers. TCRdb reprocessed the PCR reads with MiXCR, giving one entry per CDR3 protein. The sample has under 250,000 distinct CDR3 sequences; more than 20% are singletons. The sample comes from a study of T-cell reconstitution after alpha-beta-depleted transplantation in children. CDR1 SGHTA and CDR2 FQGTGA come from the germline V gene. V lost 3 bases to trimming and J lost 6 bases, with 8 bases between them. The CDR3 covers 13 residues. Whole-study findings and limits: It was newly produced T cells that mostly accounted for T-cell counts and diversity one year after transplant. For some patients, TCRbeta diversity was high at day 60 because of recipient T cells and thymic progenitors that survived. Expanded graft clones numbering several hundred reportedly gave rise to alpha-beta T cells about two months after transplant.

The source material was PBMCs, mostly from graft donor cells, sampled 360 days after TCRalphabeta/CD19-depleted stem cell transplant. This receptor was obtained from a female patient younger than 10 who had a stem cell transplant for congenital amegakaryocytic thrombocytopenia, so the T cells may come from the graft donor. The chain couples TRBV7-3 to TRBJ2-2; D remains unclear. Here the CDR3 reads CASSLAASGELFF. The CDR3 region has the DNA TGTGCCAGCAGCTTGGCCGCTTCCGGGGAGCTGTTTTTT. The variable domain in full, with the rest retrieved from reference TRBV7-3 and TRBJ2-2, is GAGVSQTPSNKVTEKGKYVELRCDPISGHTALYWYRQSLGQGPEFLIYFQGTGAADDSGLPNDRFFAVRPEGSVSTLKIQRTERGDSAVYLCASSLAASGELFFGEGSRLTVL.